The TCR beta chain under discussion was sequenced for a study of cytomegalovirus exposure and HLA in healthy donors (dated by TCRdb to 2015 to 2018). Study-wide context: In an earlier analysis of fewer than 750 of the donors, under 300 Gb of sequence data and 95 million to 130 million unique TCR beta sequences from 180 million or so T cells were reported. An early release covering over 500 HLA-typed donors comprised around 300 gigabases of sequencing data and around 86 million unique TCR sequences. Among the approximately 430 genotyped donors, about 83% belonged to the genetic ancestry cluster associated with self-reported Caucasian donors. The study aimed to test whether signatures of past pathogen exposure could be identified by cataloging public T cell receptors. The T cell repertoires of several hundred subjects were profiled by immunosequencing and related to cytomegalovirus serostatus. A separate validation cohort of about 110 different subjects was used in addition to the roughly 700-subject first cohort. To predict cytomegalovirus infection status, the study brought together high-throughput TCR immunosequencing, statistical association of individual TCRs with disease status, and machine learning. To study patterns of TCR occurrence, a later analysis re-analyzed previously published TCR beta repertoires from several hundred donors and added high-resolution HLA genotyping. In the later analysis, no new phenotypic data were used to find candidate immune exposures; instead, reliance was placed on TCR beta sequences and their occurrence across donors. An earlier analysis of approximately 500 of the donors applied high-throughput TCR beta sequencing to assess whether each TCR beta V gene segment acted as functional or pseudogenic. Donor age, sex, ethnicity and CMV serostatus were compiled together with the repertoire data. Genome-wide SNP genotypes for about 65% of the roughly 700 donors were used in a later genetic analysis, which treated that subset as a discovery cohort. All discovery cohort repertoires had been generated using a single sequencing platform. Class I and class II HLA loci were covered by the typing at four-digit resolution. Typing coverage differed by locus: A, B, C, DRB1 and DQB1 were typed in roughly 620-630 donors, DQA1 in roughly 500, DPA1 in around 580, and DPB1 in roughly 470. Because of strong linkage in the cohort, four to six DR-DQ haplotypes were treated as single units for association and clustering. Among 398 genotyped donors of the cohort, an average of approximately 250,000 unique TCR beta nucleotide sequences were sequenced per donor, roughly 20% of them non-productive.

The library was produced with the immunoSEQ multiplex PCR assay. For the multiplex PCR, a mixture combining 60 forward primers for TCR Vbeta segments and 13 reverse primers for TCR Jbeta segments was used. Amplification of the CDR3 region of rearranged TCR beta genes was performed with a multiplex PCR assay on genomic DNA. The amplified TCR beta libraries were sequenced on the Illumina HiSeq System as 87-base-pair reads. The authors' pipeline ran thus. In a later analysis, some 80 million unique TCR beta chains were counted across the 500 to 850 repertoires, and roughly 11 million of these chains were shared by at least two donors. A nearest-neighbor algorithm error-corrected the raw reads and collapsed the reads into unique sequences, merging closely related sequences to remove PCR and sequencing errors. Alignment of CDR3 sequences to IMGT reference sequences was used to assign V, D and J gene segments. For a sequence to be retained, a match of at least six nucleotides was required to both a V gene segment and a J gene segment. A rearrangement counted as productive if the CDR3 had no stop codons and remained in frame with V and J, and every other rearrangement counted as non-productive. Following IMGT convention, CDR3 was defined as the stretch from the second conserved V-encoded cysteine up to the conserved J-encoded phenylalanine. The earlier analysis of some 540 of the donors excluded any sequence lacking an unambiguous match to a single V gene segment. In an earlier analysis of several hundred of the donors, V segments were called functional above 56.7% productive rearrangements and were called segregating when the between-donor standard deviation exceeded 5%. To diagnose cytomegalovirus status from the catalog of TCR beta chain sequences, a statistical classification framework was built. A later analysis assigned V and J genes by comparing TCR nucleotide sequences with IMGT/GENE-DB human TR gene sequences. The TCRdist pipeline was used in a later analysis to assign CDR3 sequences and most-parsimonious VDJ recombination scenarios. A later analysis defined each TCR beta chain by its CDR3 amino acid sequence plus V-gene family, and excluded reads lacking a unique V-gene family. In a later analysis, approximately 640 highly shared, low-generation-probability nucleotide sequences were removed to address suspected cross-contamination and a sequencing artifact. A later analysis calculated a clonal expansion index for each public chain from normalized within-repertoire ranks of inferred template counts. In a later analysis, generation probabilities were computed with a VDJ recombination model fitted to out-of-frame rearrangements, and the resulting probabilities were checked against IGoR. Hypergeometric tests were used in a later analysis to score TCR-TCR, TCR-HLA and TCR-CMV co-occurrence, with a repertoire-size bias correction applied to the TCR pairs. To estimate false discovery rates, a later analysis permuted the HLA or CMV assignments 20 times. A later analysis grouped co-occurring TCRs with DBSCAN, adding TCRdist sequence similarity when clustering within HLA-allele-positive subsets. Co-occurrence clustering excluded repertoires with fewer than 30,000 or more than 120,000 public chains, plus five with anomalous nucleotide sharing. The table was pulled from immuneACCESS by TCRdb, which kept in-frame rearrangements only. Such tables lose some clones; where checked, under half of the loss comes from unresolved V genes, and the rest has no known cause. V, J and clone size are those of that table, while D and trimming were read from the DNA. Present in this sample are 60,000 to 85,000 clones, roughly 70% of which were seen just once. Jointly, the top ten make up over 4.5% of the sample.

From the cysteine through the phenylalanine, the CDR3 covers 13 amino acids. CDR3 DNA only is kept here, 39 bases in frame from base 1. V is clipped by 4 bases and J by 8 bases, and the sequence between their germline boundaries is 13 bases long. CDR1 and CDR2, looked up from the germline V gene (reference sequence), are SEHNR and FQNEAQ. With regard to this clone: Its antigen is unknown. Base qualities are missing; no much larger clone stands one base away.

Overall study outcomes, separate from this receptor: In both the original and validation cohorts, the classifier was reported to diagnose cytomegalovirus status with high specificity and sensitivity. In a later analysis, the rate of TCR association differed among HLA loci, with DRB1 alleles having the most associated TCRs and HLA-C alleles having the fewest. At a false discovery rate of 0.05, a later analysis linked 16,000 or so TCR beta sequences to specific HLA alleles. Immune exposure information for the cohort was limited to CMV serostatus. A total of about 180 TCR beta chains were listed by the study as associated with cytomegalovirus. In vitro tests confirmed that a few of the cytomegalovirus-associated TCR beta chains recognize cytomegalovirus antigens. Several of the top co-occurrence clusters appeared to be linked to parvovirus B19, influenza, CMV and Epstein-Barr virus, according to a later analysis. Correlated functional status among segregating V segments might reflect linkage disequilibrium, but an unknown experimental factor could not be ruled out. In an earlier analysis of over 550 of the donors, most TCR beta V segments were observed in productive rearrangements about 87% or about 30% of the time, broadly matching IMGT annotations. Compared with the approximately 600-donor mean, donors in an Asian-associated ancestry cluster had fewer N-insertions in productive TCRs, according to a later genetic analysis. In a later analysis, HLA-associated TCR beta chains showed more clonal expansion and lower generation probabilities than non-associated chains that were equally common. According to a later analysis, most CMV-associated TCR beta chains appeared to be HLA-restricted, and the HLA associations seemed to be driven largely by CMV exposure. The 87-base-pair reads could not distinguish some IMGT-functional V segments, including TRBV6-2 and TRBV6-3, so those segments were excluded. A further reported finding was that TCR beta sequences accurately predicted the HLA-A and HLA-B alleles for most subjects in the first cohort. Strong co-occurrence of HLA alleles, especially DR and DQ, made assigning TCR associations to individual alleles difficult. The authors suggested that the approach could potentially be generalized to other disease states and immunological phenotypes. Presence/absence analyses assumed roughly uniform sequencing depth across donors, an assumption that may not hold. Most TCR sequences were seen in very few donors, while some public TCRs were found in many individuals. The earlier analysis of some 560 of the donors excluded seventeen rarely observed V segments, including chromosome 9 orphons, because counts were too low. HLA typing was unavailable for some donors at each locus, so association tests used only the typed subset. A group of highly shared sequence variants was considered likely to be a technical artifact of the sequencing pipeline. In this cohort, only TCR beta chains were sequenced, and detectable features were limited by the absence of alpha or paired-chain data. An association between a missense DCLRE1C variant and V-gene and J-gene trimming of TCR beta chains was found in a later genetic analysis and replicated in an independent cohort.

In total, more than 500 healthy bone marrow donors made up the cohort. All cohort members were sampled while nominally healthy, although unrecorded immune exposures were likely present. The donor was CMV seropositive and was included in the group of 250 to 350 seropositive cohort members. Each donor provided a peripheral blood sample, and peripheral blood mononuclear cells were used for TCR beta sequencing. Genomic DNA extraction from the blood cell samples was performed with the Qiagen DNeasy Blood Extraction Kit. Here the chain combines TRBV7-9 and TRBJ2-3; the D segment could be TRBD1, given 7 matching bases. The sequencing sample was made of PBMCs. The TCR comes from a man in his sixties in good health and CMV-seropositive. The CDR3 reads CASSSRGVRTQYF. The nucleotide sequence reads TGTGCCAGCAGCTCCAGGGGGGTGCGTACGCAGTATTTT.